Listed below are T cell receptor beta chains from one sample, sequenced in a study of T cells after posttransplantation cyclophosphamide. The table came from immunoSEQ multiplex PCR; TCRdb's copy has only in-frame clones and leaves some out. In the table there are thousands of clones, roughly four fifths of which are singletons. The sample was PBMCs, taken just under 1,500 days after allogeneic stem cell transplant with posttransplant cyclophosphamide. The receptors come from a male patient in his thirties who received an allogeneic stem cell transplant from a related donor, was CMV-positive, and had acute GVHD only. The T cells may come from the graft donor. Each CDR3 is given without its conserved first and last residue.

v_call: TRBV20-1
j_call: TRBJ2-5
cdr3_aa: SAGAAETQY

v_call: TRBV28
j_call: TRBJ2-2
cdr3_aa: ASTVRGITRTGELF

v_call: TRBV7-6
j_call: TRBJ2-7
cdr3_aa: ASSLDPASSYEQY

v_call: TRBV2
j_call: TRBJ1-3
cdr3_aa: ASRATGTGNTIY

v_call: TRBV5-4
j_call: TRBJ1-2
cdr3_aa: ASSLPGTRSSYGYT

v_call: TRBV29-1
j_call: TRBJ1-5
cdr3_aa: SVSQGAEQPQH

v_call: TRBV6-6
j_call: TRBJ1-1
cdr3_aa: ASSYRGTNTEAF

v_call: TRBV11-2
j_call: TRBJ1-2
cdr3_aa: ASRQGRDGYT

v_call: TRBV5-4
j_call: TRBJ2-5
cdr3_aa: ASSPSQETQY

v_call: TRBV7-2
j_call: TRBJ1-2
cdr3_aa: ASSLAGTESNYGYT

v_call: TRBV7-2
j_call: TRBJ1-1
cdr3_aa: ASSLGLPNTEAF

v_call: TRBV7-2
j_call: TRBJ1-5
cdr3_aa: ASSLDRVGQPQH

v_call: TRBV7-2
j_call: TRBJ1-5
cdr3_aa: ASSRRTGLSNQPQH

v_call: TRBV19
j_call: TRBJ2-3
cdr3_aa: ASSILGAGEQDTQY

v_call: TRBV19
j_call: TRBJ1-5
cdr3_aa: ASSTPGQGVNQPQH

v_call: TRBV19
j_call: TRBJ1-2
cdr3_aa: ASSIDSGTSNYGYT

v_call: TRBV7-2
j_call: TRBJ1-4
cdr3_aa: ASSLGGRTNEKLF

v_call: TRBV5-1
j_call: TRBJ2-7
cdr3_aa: ASSLGAGEVYEQY

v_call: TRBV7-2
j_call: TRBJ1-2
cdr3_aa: ASSLETQVNYGYT

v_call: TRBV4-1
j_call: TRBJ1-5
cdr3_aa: ASSQSPANNQPQH

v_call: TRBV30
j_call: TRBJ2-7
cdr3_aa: AWSVLGTSGREQY

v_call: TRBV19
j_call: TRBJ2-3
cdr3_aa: ATAGQGAADTQY

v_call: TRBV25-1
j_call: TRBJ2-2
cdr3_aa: ASSVGIIGELF

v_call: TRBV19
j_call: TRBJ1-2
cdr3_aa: ASSIDHANPYGYT

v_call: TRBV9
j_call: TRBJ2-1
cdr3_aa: ASTQGALDEQF